The sequence of this T cell receptor beta chain was determined in a study of T cell responses to AZD1222 COVID-19 vaccine. Looked up from germline, CDR1 is LNHNV and CDR2 is YYDKDF (reference sequence). The V end was cut by 5 bases, the J end by 0 bases, with 13 bases between. The CDR3 consists of 15 residues. The method was immunoSEQ multiplex PCR; TCRdb's version includes in-frame clones alone and lacks a portion of them. The table shows 150,000 to 200,000 clones, with about 91% occurring only once. The clonotype originates from an adult who received the AZD1222 COVID-19 vaccine. V and J are TRBV15 and TRBJ1-2; D call uncertain. Sequenced here: peripheral blood, sampled 28 days after the second AZD1222 dose. The chain's CDR3 is CATSFLRAANYGYTF. CDR3 in DNA: TGTGCCACCAGCTTTCTTAGGGCGGCTAACTATGGCTACACCTTC.